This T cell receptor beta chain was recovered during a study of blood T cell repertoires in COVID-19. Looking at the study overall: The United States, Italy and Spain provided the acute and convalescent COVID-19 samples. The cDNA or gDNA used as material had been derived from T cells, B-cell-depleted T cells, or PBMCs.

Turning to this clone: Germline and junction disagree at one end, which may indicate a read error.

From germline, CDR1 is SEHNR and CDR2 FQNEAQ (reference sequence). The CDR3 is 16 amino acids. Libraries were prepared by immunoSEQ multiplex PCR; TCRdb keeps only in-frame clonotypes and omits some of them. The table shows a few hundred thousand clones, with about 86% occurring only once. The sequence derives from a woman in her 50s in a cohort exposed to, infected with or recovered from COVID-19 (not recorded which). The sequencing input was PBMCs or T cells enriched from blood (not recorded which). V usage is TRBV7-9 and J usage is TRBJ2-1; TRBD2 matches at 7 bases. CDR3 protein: CASSLISAWDYYEQFF. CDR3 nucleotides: TGTGCCAGCAGCTTAATTAGCGCGTGGGACTACTATGAGCAGTTCTTC.